The T cell receptor (beta chain) described here comes from a study of T cells in tumors after PD-1 blockade. Template: tumor biopsy or peripheral blood genomic DNA, about 550-6,500 ng per sample. Clones were sequenced by immunoSEQ multiplex PCR, and TCRdb holds only the in-frame ones, with some missing. The profile shows about 59,000 clones, roughly 75% of them singletons. V was pared by 1 base and J by 3 bases, with 4 bases between. CDR3 length: 13 amino acids. The V gene's germline CDR1 is SGHNT and CDR2 YENEEA. Here the sequenced sample was PBMCs, taken before anti-PD-1 treatment. This clonotype was sampled from a human donor with basal cell carcinoma. The chain links TRBV11-3 to TRBJ1-5; D remains ambiguous. This CDR3 is CASSLVTNQPQHF. Written as DNA, the CDR3 is TGTGCCAGCAGCTTAGTGACCAATCAGCCCCAGCATTTT.